This T cell receptor (beta chain) was observed in a study of blood T cell repertoires in COVID-19. The wider study: PBMCs, B-cell-depleted T cells, or T cells provided the cDNA or gDNA that made up the material.

The sample holds one count of this clone. In the original processing: Reference gene primer amplification yielded estimated nucleated cell counts. Sequencing used immunoSEQ multiplex PCR; TCRdb keeps in-frame clones, though not all of them. The D gene and trimming were derived from the DNA, and the V and J assignments and clone size from that table. Of 490,000 or so clones listed, more than 85% are singletons. This CDR3 is 15 amino acids long. Germline lookup yields CDR1 KGHDR and CDR2 SFDVKD. J gave up 10 bases and V 4 bases, and 10 bases lay outside the gene matches. This clonotype originated in a woman in her sixties or seventies who had recovered from COVID-19. The sequencing input was PBMCs or T cells enriched from blood (not recorded which). V usage is TRBV24-1 and J usage is TRBJ1-1; the match to TRBD1 covers 11 bases. The CDR3: CATSDPGQGGYRAFF. The CDR3 DNA sequence: TGTGCCACCAGTGACCCGGGACAGGGGGGATACCGAGCTTTCTTT.